These 22 T cell receptor beta chains were sequenced from one sample in a study of OX40 agonist ivuxolimab in advanced cancers. Generated by immunoSEQ multiplex PCR, the TCRdb table keeps only in-frame clones and is missing some. This table holds 90,000 to 150,000 clones, over 75% found once. The sample in question was CD4+ or CD8+ T cells sorted from blood, obtained in a trial of the OX40 agonist ivuxolimab. These receptors were obtained from an adult with an advanced solid tumor such as melanoma, head and neck, liver or kidney cancer.

CDR3 DNA sequence: TGTGCCAGCAGCGTAGAAGGGTCCCCGTCGTTATTATCACCCCTCCACTTT. It specifies CASSVEGSPSLLSPLHF. The V gene is TRBV9, the J gene TRBJ1-6; no clear D. The CDR3 totals 17 residues. The germline V gene encodes CDR1 SGDLS and CDR2 YYNGEE. Deletions cut 0 bases from V and 10 bases from J, with 20 bases between.

The chain recombines TRBV18 with TRBJ2-5; D might be TRBD2 (6 bases). The J call is doubtful: the DNA matches TRBJ2-7 better. The CDR3 sequence is 14 residues long. Germline CDR1 is KGHSH and CDR2 is LQKENI. This chain's CDR3 is CASSPGTASYEQYF. The CDR3 DNA reads TGTGCCAGCTCACCAGGGACTGCATCCTACGAGCAGTACTTC.

V usage is TRBV19 and J usage is TRBJ1-5, with TRBD1 identical over 8 bases. The germline CDR1 and CDR2 sequences are LNHDA and SQIVND (reference sequence). J gave up 4 bases and V 7 bases, and 12 bases lay outside the gene matches. CDR3 length equals 16 residues. CDR3 loop: CASKTQQGQANQPQHF. The DNA for the CDR3 is TGTGCCAGTAAAACACAACAGGGACAGGCGAATCAGCCCCAGCATTTT. Full variable domain (rest looked up from reference TRBV19 and TRBJ1-5): DGGITQSPKYLFRKEGQNVTLSCEQNLNHDAMYWYRQDPGQGLRLIYYSQIVNDFQKGDIAEGYSVSREKKESFPLTVTSAQKNPTAFYLCASKTQQGQANQPQHFGDGTRLSIL.

This clone appeared a single time. The chain uses TRBV6-5 and TRBJ2-1, with D possibly being TRBD1 (5 bases). The CDR3 is 15 residues long. The V end lost 0 bases, the J end lost 9 bases, and 15 bases lay between the germline ends. The germline V gene has CDR1 MNHEY and CDR2 SVGAGI. CDR3 nucleotide sequence: TGTGCCAGCAGTTACTCAATTGGGGCAAAACCTGAGCAGTTCTTC. Translation: CASSYSIGAKPEQFF.

The genes are TRBV30 and TRBJ2-3; 10 bases map to TRBD2. Germline V gene lookup returns CDR1 GTSNPN and CDR2 SVGIG (reference sequence). This CDR3 contains 17 residues. After removal of 0 bases from V and 6 bases from J, the junction contained 12 bases not matched to a gene. The CDR3 DNA reads as TGTGCCTGGAGTGTACGGGCCTCTAGCGGGGGATGGGATACGCAGTATTTT. Its protein product is CAWSVRASSGGWDTQYF.

This clone was seen only once. The gene calls are TRBV15 and TRBJ2-7, with a possible D match to TRBD2 (6 bases). Germline V gene sequence: CDR1 LNHNV, CDR2 YYDKDF (reference sequence). Deletions cut 5 bases from V and 2 bases from J, with 22 bases between. The CDR3 covers 17 residues. The CDR3 nucleotides are TGTGCCACCAGCCGCGCGCTGTTGGGGACTGCTACCTACGAGCAGTACTTC. This translates into CATSRALLGTATYEQYF.

J is TRBJ2-5 and V is TRBV6-5; 11 bases line up with TRBD2. With 6 bases clipped from V and 5 bases from J, the junction kept 8 bases outside the gene matches. The CDR3 loop spans 15 amino acids. Germline CDR1 and CDR2: MNHEY and SVGAGI. The CDR3, as DNA: TGTGCCAGCAGGATTAGCGGGGGGGCCGGGGAGACCCAGTACTTC. It yields the protein CASRISGGAGETQYF.

V gene TRBV11-2 combines with J gene TRBJ2-2, with D unresolved. Germline values: CDR1 SGHAT, CDR2 FQNNGV. The CDR3 sequence is 11 residues long. V was pared by 7 bases and J by 6 bases, with 6 bases between. The CDR3 loop reads CASNEAGELFF. The CDR3 DNA sequence: TGTGCCAGCAACGAGGCCGGGGAGCTGTTTTTT.

This chain uses TRBV9 with TRBJ2-7, with 8 nucleotides matching TRBD1. The germline V gene encodes CDR1 SGDLS and CDR2 YYNGEE. The junction had 9 bases not matched to a gene; V was cut back by 0 bases and J by 4 bases. The CDR3 runs to 16 residues. CDR3 region: CASSVATGTGRYEQYF. CDR3 nucleotide sequence: TGTGCCAGCAGCGTAGCTACAGGGACAGGTCGTTACGAGCAGTACTTC.

The gene calls are TRBV13 and TRBJ2-1; D tentatively reads TRBD1 or TRBD2 (6 bases each). The CDR3 has 16 residues. With 5 bases removed from V and 3 bases from J, the gap between germline ends came to 17 bases. Looked up from germline, CDR1 is PRHDT and CDR2 is FYEKMQ (reference sequence). As DNA, the CDR3 is TGTGCCAGCAGCGTACGGGGGCGGCGTCGCTACAATGAGCAGTTCTTC. It encodes CASSVRGRRRYNEQFF.

V gene TRBV29-1 combines with J gene TRBJ2-5; TRBD2 matches at 7 bases. The CDR3 has 12 residues. V shed 4 bases and J 6 bases; nucleotides not matched to a gene: 5. In germline, CDR1 is SQVTM, CDR2 ANQGSEA. In DNA, the CDR3 is TGCAGCGTTGGGGAGGGATCGAAGACCCAGTACTTC. Protein sequence: CSVGEGSKTQYF.

V and J are TRBV28 and TRBJ2-1, with 7 positions matching TRBD1. V shed 7 bases, J shed 7 bases, and the junction held 10 bases outside the gene matches. Per the germline V gene, CDR1 is MDHEN and CDR2 is SYDVKM. The CDR3 is 14 amino acids. The CDR3 DNA is TGTGCCAGCAAGATGACAGGGATCCGGAATGAGCAGTTCTTC. It specifies CASKMTGIRNEQFF.

The chain carries TRBV19 and TRBJ1-5, with D perhaps matching TRBD1 (5 bases). This CDR3 is 16 amino acids long. CDR1 is LNHDA, CDR2 SQIVND, per germline (reference sequence). V lost 7 bases and J 3 bases, leaving 19 bases between the germline ends. CDR3: CASKSIFTGDNQPQHF. The DNA of the CDR3 is TGTGCCAGTAAATCAATCTTTACGGGGGACAATCAGCCCCAGCATTTT.

V usage is TRBV6-5 and J usage is TRBJ2-5; D may correspond to TRBD1 or TRBD2 (6 bases each). The CDR3 runs 16 residues. V lost 0 bases and J 5 bases, leaving 16 bases between the germline ends. Germline CDR1 reads MNHEY; CDR2 reads SVGAGI. CDR3 nucleotides: TGTGCCAGCAGTTACTCGGGCGGGACACCTCCCGAGACCCAGTACTTC. It translates to CASSYSGGTPPETQYF.

The V call is TRBV28, the J call TRBJ1-5; perhaps TRBD1 as D (5 bases). Germline CDR1 MDHEN, CDR2 SYDVKM. The CDR3 sequence is 14 residues long. V lost 8 bases and J 0 bases, leaving 11 bases between the germline ends. The CDR3 region has the DNA TGTGCCAGCCTGCAGGGAAATAGCAATCAGCCCCAGCATTTT. It yields the protein CASLQGNSNQPQHF.

The rearrangement links TRBV6-5 to TRBJ2-1; TRBD1 might be the D (6 bases). The CDR3 loop spans 14 amino acids. The V and J ends lost 5 bases and 10 bases respectively, with 18 bases between them. Germline values: CDR1 MNHEY, CDR2 SVGAGI. The CDR3 region has the DNA TGTGCCAGCAGTACCCCGTGGGGGCCCCCAGAGCAGTTCTTC. It specifies CASSTPWGPPEQFF.

The V and J genes are TRBV6-1 and TRBJ2-5; 8 nucleotides match TRBD2. J lost 2 bases, V lost 2 bases, and 7 bases had no gene match. Germline CDR1 reads MNHNS; CDR2 reads SASEGT. The CDR3 covers 16 residues. The chain's CDR3 is CASSERVAGRQETQYF. The CDR3 DNA sequence: TGTGCCAGCAGTGAAAGGGTAGCGGGGAGGCAAGAGACCCAGTACTTC.

The V call is TRBV1, the J call TRBJ2-7; the D call in the table, TRBD1, was not verified against the DNA. TRBV1 is deemed a pseudogene. This CDR3 spans 18 amino acids. The CDR3 spells CTSSHVAGLSPRSYEQYF. The CDR3 bases are TGCACCAGCAGCCATGTAGCAGGGCTGTCCCCCCGGTCCTACGAGCAGTACTTC.

J is TRBJ2-1 and V is TRBV11-3; a possible D gene is TRBD2 (6 bases). Deletions cut 0 bases from V and 7 bases from J, with 10 bases between. This CDR3 contains 14 residues. Germline V gene data show CDR1 as SGHNT and CDR2 as YENEEA. The DNA for the CDR3 is TGTGCCAGCAGCTTAGATAGCGGAGGAAATGAGCAGTTCTTC. Protein product: CASSLDSGGNEQFF.

This rearrangement joins TRBV6-6 to TRBJ1-2, with D maybe TRBD1 (5 bases). Trimming removed 0 bases at V and 7 bases at J, with 9 bases between. CDR3 length: 13 amino acids. In germline, CDR1 is MNHNY, CDR2 SVGAGI (reference sequence). CDR3 protein: CASSYSGAGGYTF. In nucleotides, the CDR3 is TGTGCCAGCAGTTACTCAGGGGCTGGTGGCTACACCTTC.

This clone was seen a single time. The V gene is TRBV5-1, the J gene TRBJ2-5; 7 bases map to TRBD1. Matching the DNA end better, TRBJ2-7 makes the J call doubtful. The V gene's germline CDR1 is SGHRS and CDR2 YFSETQ. The CDR3 runs 15 residues. CDR3 region: CASSSSPGQKYEQYF. DNA for the CDR3: TGCGCCAGCAGCTCATCGCCGGGACAGAAGTACGAGCAGTACTTC.

This sequence joins TRBV7-9 and TRBJ2-1; possibly TRBD1 or TRBD2 for D (5 bases each). With 1 base removed from V and 10 bases from J, the gap between germline ends came to 11 bases. The CDR3 loop spans 13 amino acids. Germline V gene lookup returns CDR1 SEHNR and CDR2 FQNEAQ (reference sequence). The CDR3 DNA is TGTGCCAGCAGCTTAGGAGTCTGGGGGGAGCAGTTCTTC. Its translation: CASSLGVWGEQFF.